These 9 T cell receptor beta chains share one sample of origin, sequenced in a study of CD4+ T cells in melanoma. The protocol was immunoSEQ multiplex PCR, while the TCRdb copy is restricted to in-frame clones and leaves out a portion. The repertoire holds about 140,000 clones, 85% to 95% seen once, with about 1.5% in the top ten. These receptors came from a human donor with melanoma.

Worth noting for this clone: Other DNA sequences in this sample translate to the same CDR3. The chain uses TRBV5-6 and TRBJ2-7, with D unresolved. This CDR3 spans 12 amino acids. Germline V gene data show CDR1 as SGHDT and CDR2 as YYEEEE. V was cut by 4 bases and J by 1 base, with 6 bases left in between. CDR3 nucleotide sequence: TGTGCCAGCAGCCTGACGTCCTACGAGCAGTACTTC. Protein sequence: CASSLTSYEQYF.

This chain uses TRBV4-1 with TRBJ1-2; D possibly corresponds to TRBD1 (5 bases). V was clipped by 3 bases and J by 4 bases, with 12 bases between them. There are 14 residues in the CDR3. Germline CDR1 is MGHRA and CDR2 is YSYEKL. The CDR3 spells CASSQERGIYGYTF. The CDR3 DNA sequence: TGCGCCAGCAGCCAGGAGCGGGGGATCTATGGCTACACCTTC.

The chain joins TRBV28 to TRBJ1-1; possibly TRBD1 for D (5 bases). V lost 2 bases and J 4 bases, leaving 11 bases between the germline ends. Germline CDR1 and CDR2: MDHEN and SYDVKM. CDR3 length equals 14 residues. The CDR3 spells CASSLVQGSTEAFF. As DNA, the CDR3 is TGTGCCAGCAGTTTAGTTCAGGGATCCACTGAAGCTTTCTTT.

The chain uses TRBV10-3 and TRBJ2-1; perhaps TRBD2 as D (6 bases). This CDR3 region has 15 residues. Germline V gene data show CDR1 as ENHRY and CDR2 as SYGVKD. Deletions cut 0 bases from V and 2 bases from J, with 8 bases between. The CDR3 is CAISESGLTYNEQFF. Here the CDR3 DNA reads TGTGCCATCAGTGAGTCGGGACTGACCTACAATGAGCAGTTCTTC.

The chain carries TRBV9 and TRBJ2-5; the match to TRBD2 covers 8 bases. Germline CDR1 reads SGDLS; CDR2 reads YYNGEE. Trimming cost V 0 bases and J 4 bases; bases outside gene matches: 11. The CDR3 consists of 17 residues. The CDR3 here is CASSVGPGTSQGETQYF. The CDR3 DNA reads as TGTGCCAGCAGCGTAGGACCTGGGACTAGTCAAGGAGAGACCCAGTACTTC.

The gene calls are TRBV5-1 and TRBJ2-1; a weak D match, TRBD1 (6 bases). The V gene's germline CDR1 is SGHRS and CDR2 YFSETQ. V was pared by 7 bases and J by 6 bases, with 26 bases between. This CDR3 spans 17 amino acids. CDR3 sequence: CASLPQPGVLGSNEQFF. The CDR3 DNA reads TGCGCCAGCCTACCGCAACCAGGGGTCCTAGGGTCCAATGAGCAGTTCTTC. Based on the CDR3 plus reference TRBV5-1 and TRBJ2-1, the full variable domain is KAGVTQTPRYLIKTRGQQVTLSCSPISGHRSVSWYQQTPGQGLQFLFEYFSETQRNKGNFPGRFSGRQFSNSRSEMNVSTLELGDSALYLCASLPQPGVLGSNEQFFGPGTRLTVL.

CDR3 bases: TGTGCCAGCAGCTTGGGGGCAGGGGTCAAAGCCTACGAGCAGTACTTC. Amino acid sequence: CASSLGAGVKAYEQYF. This chain uses TRBV5-4 with TRBJ2-7, with a tentative D call TRBD1 (6 bases). The length of the CDR3 is 16 residues. V dropped 0 bases and J dropped 2 bases, with 15 bases sitting between them. From germline, CDR1 is SGHNT and CDR2 YYREEE (reference sequence).

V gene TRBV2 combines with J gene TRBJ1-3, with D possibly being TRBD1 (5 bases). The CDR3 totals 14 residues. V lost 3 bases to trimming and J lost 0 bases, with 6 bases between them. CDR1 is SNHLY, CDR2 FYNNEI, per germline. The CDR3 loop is CASSDRVSGNTIYF. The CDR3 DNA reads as TGTGCCAGCAGTGACAGGGTCTCTGGAAACACCATATATTTT.

The CDR3 loop is CASSPPNPPQYF. CDR3 sequence (DNA): TGTGCCAGCTCACCCCCGAACCCCCCGCAGTATTTT. J is TRBJ2-3 and V is TRBV18; D not resolved. V lost 3 bases to trimming and J lost 10 bases, with 11 bases between them. There are 12 residues in the CDR3. Germline CDR1 reads KGHSH; CDR2 reads LQKENI.